This T cell receptor beta chain stems from a study of blood T cell repertoires in COVID-19. Study information: Italy, Spain and the United States were the sources of the convalescent and acute COVID-19 samples. T cells, B-cell-depleted T cells, or PBMCs supplied cDNA or gDNA.

In the authors' methods: By means of reference gene primer amplification, nucleated cell counts were estimated. Here immunoSEQ multiplex PCR was the method, and the copy in TCRdb shows in-frame clones only, minus some. The D gene and trimming were derived from the DNA, and the V and J assignments and clone size from that table. The repertoire includes about 160,000 clones, around 93% of them detected once, and about 4.5% sits in the top ten. Unmatched junction bases numbered 8, after V lost 11 bases and J lost 6 bases. The V gene's germline CDR1 is SNHLY and CDR2 FYNNEI. This CDR3 contains 14 residues.

The gene calls are TRBV2 and TRBJ2-1; 12 bases fit TRBD2. Sequenced sample: peripheral blood. This TCR was recovered from a woman aged 45-59 years with acute or convalescent COVID-19. The CDR3 loop is CAVQASGRVNEQFF. The CDR3, as DNA: TGTGCCGTTCAGGCTAGCGGGAGGGTCAATGAGCAGTTCTTC.